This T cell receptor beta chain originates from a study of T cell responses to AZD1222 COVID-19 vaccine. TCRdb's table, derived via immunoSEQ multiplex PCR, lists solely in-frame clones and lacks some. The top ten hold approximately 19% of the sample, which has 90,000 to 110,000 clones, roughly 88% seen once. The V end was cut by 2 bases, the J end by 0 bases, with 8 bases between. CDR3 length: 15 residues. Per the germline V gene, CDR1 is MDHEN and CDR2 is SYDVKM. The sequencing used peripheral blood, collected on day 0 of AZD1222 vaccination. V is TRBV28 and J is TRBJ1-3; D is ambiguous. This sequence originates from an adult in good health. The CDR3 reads CASSLGVGSGNTIYF. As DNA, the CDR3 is TGTGCCAGCAGTTTAGGGGTCGGCTCTGGAAACACCATATATTTT. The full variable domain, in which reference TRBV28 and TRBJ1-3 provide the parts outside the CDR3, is DVKVTQSSRYLVKRTGEKVFLECVQDMDHENMFWYRQDPGLGLRLIYFSYDVKMKEKGDIPEGYSVSREKKERFSLILESASTNQTSMYLCASSLGVGSGNTIYFGEGSWLTVV.